The 11 T cell receptor beta chains presented below share a single source sample, sequenced in a study of a mutant IDH1 vaccine in newly diagnosed glioma. Sequencing was performed with immunoSEQ multiplex PCR; in TCRdb, only in-frame clones are kept and a portion is missing. Of 75,000 to 80,000 clones listed, approximately 85% are singletons. These TCRs' antigens remain unknown. Regarding time point: week 23, last vaccination. What each vaccine dose contained was 300 ug of mutant IDH1 20-mer peptide, accompanied by topical imiquimod. The sample in question was PBMCs, obtained from a glioma patient whose treatment included an IDH1 peptide vaccine. The receptor set was obtained from a woman aged 50 to 60 with glioma.

The chain couples TRBV5-1 to TRBJ1-1, with TRBD1 identical over 7 bases. CDR1 and CDR2 from the germline V gene are SGHRS and YFSETQ. The CDR3 length is 15 residues. Trimming cost V 0 bases and J 10 bases; bases outside gene matches: 12. The CDR3: CASSLGPGGPGIAFF. DNA of the CDR3: TGCGCCAGCAGCTTGGGGCCAGGGGGACCGGGGATAGCTTTCTTT.

The chain carries TRBV6-5 and TRBJ2-7; D ambiguous. Germline-derived CDR1 and CDR2 are MNHEY and SVGAGI. V lost 4 bases, J lost 2 bases, and 9 bases lay in between. The CDR3 covers 13 residues. This CDR3 is CASSSSRAYEQYF. CDR3 nucleotide sequence: TGTGCCAGCAGTTCATCCAGAGCCTACGAGCAGTACTTC.

The CDR3 region is CAWSAQAGNQPQHF. The CDR3 DNA is TGTGCCTGGAGTGCCCAGGCTGGCAATCAGCCCCAGCATTTT. The V gene is TRBV30, the J gene TRBJ1-5; D not certain. The CDR3 spans 14 residues. V was cut by 1 base and J by 2 bases, with 9 bases left in between. Germline lookup yields CDR1 GTSNPN and CDR2 SVGIG (reference sequence).

The chain employs TRBV7-9 and TRBJ2-1; D is unclear. This CDR3 has 15 residues. Germline V CDR1 and CDR2: SEHNR, FQNEAQ (reference sequence). The V and J ends lost 6 bases and 1 base respectively, with 13 bases between them. The CDR3 nucleotides are TGTGCCAGCAGAGCGCGAAGAGAGTCCTACAATGAGCAGTTCTTC. This encodes CASRARRESYNEQFF.

The V and J genes are TRBV19 and TRBJ2-5, with 8 bases fitting TRBD1. Germline V gives CDR1 LNHDA, CDR2 SQIVND (reference sequence). Germline trimming cut 4 bases from V and 1 base from J; bases unmatched to any gene: 5. The CDR3 is 15 residues long. The CDR3 spells CASSKRTGIQETQYF. The CDR3 bases are TGTGCCAGTAGTAAAAGGACAGGGATCCAAGAGACCCAGTACTTC. Full variable domain (rest looked up from reference TRBV19 and TRBJ2-5): DGGITQSPKYLFRKEGQNVTLSCEQNLNHDAMYWYRQDPGQGLRLIYYSQIVNDFQKGDIAEGYSVSREKKESFPLTVTSAQKNPTAFYLCASSKRTGIQETQYFGPGTRLLVL.

This chain links TRBV5-1 with TRBJ2-3; 10 bases align to TRBD2. The CDR3 extends over 16 amino acids. The J segment lost 4 bases and the V segment lost 0 bases, leaving 5 bases of the junction unmatched. Germline V gene sequence: CDR1 SGHRS, CDR2 YFSETQ. The CDR3 loop is CASSLVASGSADTQYF. CDR3 nucleotides: TGCGCCAGCAGCTTGGTGGCTAGCGGGAGTGCAGATACGCAGTATTTT.

This clone was counted only a few times. The V gene is TRBV27, the J gene TRBJ2-4, with D tentatively TRBD2 (6 bases). Per germline, CDR1 MNHEY and CDR2 SMNVEV (reference sequence). V was pared by 2 bases and J by 12 bases, with 14 bases between. This CDR3 has 13 residues. The CDR3 reads CASSLERGGNQYF. The CDR3 bases are TGTGCCAGCAGTTTAGAAAGGGGAGGAAATCAGTACTTC.

The genes are TRBV30 and TRBJ1-2; D is perhaps TRBD1 (6 bases). Trimming removed 1 base from V and 7 bases from J, with 13 bases in between. Germline V CDR1 and CDR2: GTSNPN, SVGIG (reference sequence). The CDR3 runs 13 residues. For the CDR3, the DNA is TGTGCCTGGAGTGCGGGGGGCGCCCGTGGCTACACCTTC. This translates into CAWSAGGARGYTF.

This clone was seen a handful of times. This chain joins TRBV7-6 and TRBJ1-1; 11 nucleotides match TRBD1. Germline-derived CDR1 and CDR2 are SGHVS and FNYEAQ. This CDR3 is 16 amino acids long. The J segment lost 4 bases and the V segment lost 4 bases, leaving 8 bases of the junction unmatched. CDR3 loop: CASSSRTGGGGTEAFF. CDR3 in DNA: TGTGCCAGCAGCTCAAGGACAGGGGGCGGCGGCACTGAAGCTTTCTTT.

Concerning this clone itself: This sample includes further DNA sequences coding for the same CDR3. The rearrangement links TRBV28 to TRBJ1-1; D unclear. CDR3 length: 16 amino acids. V dropped 3 bases and J dropped 0 bases, with 14 bases sitting between them. Germline V gene sequence: CDR1 MDHEN, CDR2 SYDVKM. The CDR3 reads CASSLWGGGMNTEAFF. In DNA, the CDR3 is TGTGCCAGCAGTTTGTGGGGTGGAGGAATGAACACTGAAGCTTTCTTT.

The table lists this clone with a count of one. The V and J genes are TRBV9 and TRBJ1-1, with D maybe TRBD1 (5 bases). The CDR3 is 15 residues long. V shed 3 bases and J shed 6 bases, with 18 bases lying between them. The germline CDR1 and CDR2 sequences are SGDLS and YYNGEE. The CDR3 loop reads CASSGGTWGAAEAFF. The CDR3 DNA reads as TGTGCCAGCAGCGGAGGTACGTGGGGCGCGGCTGAAGCTTTCTTT.